The present T cell receptor beta chain was sequenced within a study of blood T cells in healthy people across ages. A second PCR, run for about 7 to 11 cycles, used a sample-barcoded 5' primer plus a J-beta primer mix. Every cDNA molecule carried a tag from a template-switch adaptor bearing 12 random nucleotides. A minimum of 3 million CDR3-containing paired-end reads was obtained for each sample. TCRdb analysed the 5' RACE reads with MiXCR anew, one entry per CDR3 protein. Here the sample spans hundreds of thousands of distinct CDR3 sequences, over 40% being singletons. From germline, CDR1 is SGHDN and CDR2 FVKESK. V gave up 4 bases and J gave up 7 bases; unmatched junction bases: 10. CDR3 length equals 16 residues. The authors extracted at least 5.5 micrograms of total RNA per sample.

The source material was blood. The chain employs TRBV14 and TRBJ2-1; TRBD1 matches at 10 bases. This clonotype was sampled from a woman of 80 years or more in good health. This CDR3 reads CASSLWTGGRLNEQFF. CDR3 sequence (DNA): TGTGCCAGCAGCCTTTGGACAGGGGGGCGCCTAAATGAGCAGTTCTTC. Full variable domain (missing parts from reference TRBV14 and TRBJ2-1): EAGVTQFPSHSVIEKGQTVTLRCDPISGHDNLYWYRRVMGKEIKFLLHFVKESKQDESGMPNNRFLAERTGGTYSTLKVQPAELEDSGVYFCASSLWTGGRLNEQFFGPGTRLTVL.